Following are 2 T cell receptor beta chains from one sample sequenced in a study of early T cells in non-severe SARS-CoV-2 infection (dated by TCRdb to about 2021). Library prep was done by 5' RACE. Sequencing was carried out with a NextSeq 500. TCRdb ran its own pipeline on the public reads, namely fastp trimming at Q25 and MiXCR clone calling, and kept in-frame beta chains. Each entry merges the rows of one CDR3 protein and shows their most common DNA and genes. This sample comprises about 31,000 distinct CDR3 sequences, around 7% of them detected only once. The top ten constitute around an eighth of the sample. The sequencing here drew on whole blood, taken at baseline. Source of these receptors: an adult who was a healthcare worker with PCR-confirmed SARS-CoV-2 infection or an uninfected control (not recorded which).

This clonotype has a count of ten or more. The gene calls are TRBV19 and TRBJ2-5; D perhaps matches TRBD2 (5 bases). This CDR3 comprises 12 residues. V was shortened by 3 bases and J by 4 bases, with 6 bases between the two germline ends. Germline CDR1 LNHDA, CDR2 SQIVND (reference sequence). CDR3 sequence reads: CASSIAGETQYF. CDR3 nucleotides: TGTGCCAGTAGTATTGCGGGAGAGACCCAGTACTTC. Supplemented by reference TRBV19 and TRBJ2-5, the full variable domain reads DGGITQSPKYLFRKEGQNVTLSCEQNLNHDAMYWYRQDPGQGLRLIYYSQIVNDFQKGDIAEGYSVSREKKESFPLTVTSAQKNPTAFYLCASSIAGETQYFGPGTRLLVL.

This clonotype was found many times. This chain joins TRBV5-6 and TRBJ2-7; 7 bases agree with TRBD2. The CDR3 is 12 residues long. V dropped 6 bases and J dropped 4; count of bases not matched to a gene: 4. Germline V lookup: CDR1 SGHDT, CDR2 YYEEEE. The CDR3: CASTLGGYEQYV. DNA for the CDR3: TGTGCCAGCACCCTGGGGGGGTACGAGCAGTACGTC.